This entry features one T cell receptor beta chain sequence. The source of the sample is a study of T cell changes during pregnancy in multiple sclerosis. Data came from immunoSEQ multiplex PCR; TCRdb stores just in-frame clones and leaves some out. In the table there are some 40,000 clones, approximately 87% of which are singletons. The CDR3 extends over 12 amino acids. V trimming: 5 bases; J trimming: 11 bases; junction bases outside the gene matches: 8. The V gene's germline CDR1 is SNHLY and CDR2 FYNNEI. The chain has TRBV2 and TRBJ1-1; the match to TRBD1 covers 7 bases. The TCR originated in a female donor in good health, enrolled as a control in a pregnancy study. The sequences come from peripheral blood, collected in the second trimester of pregnancy. The CDR3 coding sequence is TGTGCCAGCAGTCTAGGACAGGCGAGCGCTTTCTTT. Protein sequence: CASSLGQASAFF.